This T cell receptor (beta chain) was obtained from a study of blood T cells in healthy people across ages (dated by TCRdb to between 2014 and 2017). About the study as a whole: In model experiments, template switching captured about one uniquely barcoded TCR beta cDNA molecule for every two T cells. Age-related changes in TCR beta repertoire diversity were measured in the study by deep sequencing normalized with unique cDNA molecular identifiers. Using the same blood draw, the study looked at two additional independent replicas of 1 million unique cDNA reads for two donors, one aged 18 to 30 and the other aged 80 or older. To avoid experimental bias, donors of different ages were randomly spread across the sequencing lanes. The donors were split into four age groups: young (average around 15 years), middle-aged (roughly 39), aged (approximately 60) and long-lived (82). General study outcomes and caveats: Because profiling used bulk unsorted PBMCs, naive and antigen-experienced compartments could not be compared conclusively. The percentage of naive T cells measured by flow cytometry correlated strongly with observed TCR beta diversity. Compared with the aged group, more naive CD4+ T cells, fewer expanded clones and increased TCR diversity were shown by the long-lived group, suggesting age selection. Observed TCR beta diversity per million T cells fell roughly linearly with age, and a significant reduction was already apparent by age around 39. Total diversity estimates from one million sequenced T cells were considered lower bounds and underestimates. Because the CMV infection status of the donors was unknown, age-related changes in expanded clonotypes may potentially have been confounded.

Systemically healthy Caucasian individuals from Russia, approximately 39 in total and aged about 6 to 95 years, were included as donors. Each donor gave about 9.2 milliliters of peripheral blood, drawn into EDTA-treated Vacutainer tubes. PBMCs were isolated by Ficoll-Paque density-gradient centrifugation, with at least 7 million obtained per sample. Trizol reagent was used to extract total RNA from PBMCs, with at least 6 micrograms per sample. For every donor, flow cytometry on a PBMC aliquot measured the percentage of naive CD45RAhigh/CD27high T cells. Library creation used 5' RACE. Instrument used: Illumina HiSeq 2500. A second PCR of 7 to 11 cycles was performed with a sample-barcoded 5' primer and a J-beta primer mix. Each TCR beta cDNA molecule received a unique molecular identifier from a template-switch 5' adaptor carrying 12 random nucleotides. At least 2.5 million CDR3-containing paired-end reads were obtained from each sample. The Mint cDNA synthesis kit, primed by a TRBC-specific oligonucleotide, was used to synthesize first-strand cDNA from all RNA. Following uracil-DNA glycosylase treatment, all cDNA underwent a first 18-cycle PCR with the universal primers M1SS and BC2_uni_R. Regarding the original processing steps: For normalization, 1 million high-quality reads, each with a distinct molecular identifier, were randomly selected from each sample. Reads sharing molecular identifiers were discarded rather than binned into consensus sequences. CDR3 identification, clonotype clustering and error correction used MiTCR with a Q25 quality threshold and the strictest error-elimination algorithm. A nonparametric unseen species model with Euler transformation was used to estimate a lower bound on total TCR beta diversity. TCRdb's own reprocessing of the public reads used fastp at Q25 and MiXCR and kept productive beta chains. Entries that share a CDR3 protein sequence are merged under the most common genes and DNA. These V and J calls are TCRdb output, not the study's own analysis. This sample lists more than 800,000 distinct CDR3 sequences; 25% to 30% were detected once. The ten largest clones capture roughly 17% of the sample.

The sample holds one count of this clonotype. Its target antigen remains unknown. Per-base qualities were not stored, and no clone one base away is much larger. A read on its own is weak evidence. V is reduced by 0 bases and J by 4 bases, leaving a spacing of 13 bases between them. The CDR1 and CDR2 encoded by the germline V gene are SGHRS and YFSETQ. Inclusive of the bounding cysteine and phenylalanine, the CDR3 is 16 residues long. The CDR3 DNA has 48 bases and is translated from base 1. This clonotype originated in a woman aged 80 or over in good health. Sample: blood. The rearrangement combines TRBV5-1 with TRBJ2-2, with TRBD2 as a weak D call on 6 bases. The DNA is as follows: TGCGCCAGCAGCTTGGTCGGGGGAGTATCCACCGGGGAGCTGTTTTTT. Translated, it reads CASSLVGGVSTGELFF.